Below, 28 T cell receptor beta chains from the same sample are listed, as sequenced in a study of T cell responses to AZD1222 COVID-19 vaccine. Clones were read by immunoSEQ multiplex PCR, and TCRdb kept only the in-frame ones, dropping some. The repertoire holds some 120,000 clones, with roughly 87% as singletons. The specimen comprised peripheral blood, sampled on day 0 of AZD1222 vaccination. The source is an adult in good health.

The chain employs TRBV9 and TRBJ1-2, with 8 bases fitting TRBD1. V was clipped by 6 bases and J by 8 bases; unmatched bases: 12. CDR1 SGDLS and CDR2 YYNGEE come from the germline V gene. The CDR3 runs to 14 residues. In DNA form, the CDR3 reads TGTGCCAGCAACAAGGGCGGACAGGGACGGGGCTACACCTTC. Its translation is CASNKGGQGRGYTF.

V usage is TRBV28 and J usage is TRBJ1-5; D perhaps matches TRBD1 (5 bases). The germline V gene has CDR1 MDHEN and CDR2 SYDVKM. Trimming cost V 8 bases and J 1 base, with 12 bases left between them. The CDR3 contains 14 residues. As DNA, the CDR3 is TGTGCCAGCCTACTCAGGGAAAGCAATCAGCCCCAGCATTTT. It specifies CASLLRESNQPQHF.

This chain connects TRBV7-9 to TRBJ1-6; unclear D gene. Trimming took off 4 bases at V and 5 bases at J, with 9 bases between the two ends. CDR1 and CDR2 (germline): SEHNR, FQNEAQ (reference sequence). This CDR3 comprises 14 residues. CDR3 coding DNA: TGTGCCAGCAGCTACCGGGCCAATAATTCACCCCTCCACTTT. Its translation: CASSYRANNSPLHF.

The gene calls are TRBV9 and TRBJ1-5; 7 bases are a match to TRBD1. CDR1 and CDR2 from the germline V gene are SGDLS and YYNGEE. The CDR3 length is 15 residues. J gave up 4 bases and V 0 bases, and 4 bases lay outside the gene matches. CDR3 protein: CASSVDLGQNQPQHF. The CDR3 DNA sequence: TGTGCCAGCAGCGTAGATTTGGGACAGAATCAGCCCCAGCATTTT.

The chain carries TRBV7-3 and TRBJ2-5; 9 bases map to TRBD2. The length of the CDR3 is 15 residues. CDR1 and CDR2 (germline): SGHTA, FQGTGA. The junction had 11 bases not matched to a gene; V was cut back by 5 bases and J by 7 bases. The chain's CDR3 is CASSPLAGPYGTQYF. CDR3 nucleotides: TGTGCCAGCAGCCCTCTAGCGGGGCCCTACGGGACCCAGTACTTC.

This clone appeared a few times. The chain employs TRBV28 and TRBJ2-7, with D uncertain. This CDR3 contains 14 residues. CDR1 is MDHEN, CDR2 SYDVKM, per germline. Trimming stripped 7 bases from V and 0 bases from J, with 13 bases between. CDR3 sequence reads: CASKSPEPSYEQYF. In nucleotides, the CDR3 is TGTGCCAGCAAATCTCCAGAACCCTCCTACGAGCAGTACTTC.

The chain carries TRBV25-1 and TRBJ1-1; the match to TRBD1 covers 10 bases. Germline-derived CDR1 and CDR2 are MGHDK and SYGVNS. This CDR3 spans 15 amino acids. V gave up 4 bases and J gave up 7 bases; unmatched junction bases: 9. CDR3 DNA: TGTGCCAGCAGTGTTGGACAGGGGGGGCAGAATGAAGCTTTCTTT. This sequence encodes CASSVGQGGQNEAFF.

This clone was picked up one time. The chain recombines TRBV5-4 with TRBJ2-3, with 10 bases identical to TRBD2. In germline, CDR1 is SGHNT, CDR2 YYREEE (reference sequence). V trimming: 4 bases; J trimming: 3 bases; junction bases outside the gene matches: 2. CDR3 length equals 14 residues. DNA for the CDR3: TGTGCCAGCAGCGTACTAGCGGGGACAGATACGCAGTATTTT. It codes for CASSVLAGTDTQYF. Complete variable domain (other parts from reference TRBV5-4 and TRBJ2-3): ETGVTQSPTHLIKTRGQQVTLRCSSQSGHNTVSWYQQALGQGPQFIFQYYREEENGRGNFPPRFSGLQFPNYSSELNVNALELDDSALYLCASSVLAGTDTQYFGPGTRLTVL.

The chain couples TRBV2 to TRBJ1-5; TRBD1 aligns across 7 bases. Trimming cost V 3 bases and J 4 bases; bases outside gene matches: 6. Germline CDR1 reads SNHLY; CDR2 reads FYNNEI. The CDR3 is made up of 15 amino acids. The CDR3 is CASSDISGQNQPQHF. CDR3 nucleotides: TGTGCCAGCAGTGACATCTCGGGACAGAATCAGCCCCAGCATTTT.

CDR3 nucleotides: TGTGCCAGCAGCTTCGACAGGGATGGTGAAGCTTTCTTT. Encoded protein: CASSFDRDGEAFF. This chain links TRBV7-2 with TRBJ1-1, with 7 bases matching TRBD1. The junction had 5 bases not matched to a gene; V was cut back by 3 bases and J by 7 bases. The CDR3 has 13 residues. Germline V gene sequence: CDR1 SGHTA, CDR2 FQGNSA.

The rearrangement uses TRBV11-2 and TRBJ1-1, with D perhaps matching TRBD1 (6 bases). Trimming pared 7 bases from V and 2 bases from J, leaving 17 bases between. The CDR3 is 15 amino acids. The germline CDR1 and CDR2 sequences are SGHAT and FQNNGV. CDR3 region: CASTSFGGANTEAFF. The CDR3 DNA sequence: TGTGCCAGCACCTCTTTTGGGGGGGCCAACACTGAAGCTTTCTTT.

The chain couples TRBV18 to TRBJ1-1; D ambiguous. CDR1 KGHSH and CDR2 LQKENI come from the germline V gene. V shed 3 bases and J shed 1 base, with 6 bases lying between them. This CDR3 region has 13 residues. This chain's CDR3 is CASSPRRNTEAFF. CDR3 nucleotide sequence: TGTGCCAGCTCACCGAGGAGGAACACTGAAGCTTTCTTT.

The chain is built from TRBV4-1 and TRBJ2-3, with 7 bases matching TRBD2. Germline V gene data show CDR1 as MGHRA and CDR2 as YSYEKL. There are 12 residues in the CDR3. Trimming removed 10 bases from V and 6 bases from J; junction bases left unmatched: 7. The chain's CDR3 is CATGRVADTQYF. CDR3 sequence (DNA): TGCGCCACAGGGAGGGTGGCGGATACGCAGTATTTT.

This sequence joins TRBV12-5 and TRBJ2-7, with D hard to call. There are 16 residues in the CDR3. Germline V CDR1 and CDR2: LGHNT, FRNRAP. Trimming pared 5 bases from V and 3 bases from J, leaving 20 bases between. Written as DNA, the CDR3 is TGTGCTAGTGGTCCTCCAAACCCGAACCAGAGCTACGAGCAGTACTTC. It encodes CASGPPNPNQSYEQYF. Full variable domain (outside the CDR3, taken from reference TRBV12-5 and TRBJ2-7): DARVTQTPRHKVTEMGQEVTMRCQPILGHNTVFWYRQTMMQGLELLAYFRNRAPLDDSGMPKDRFSAEMPDATLATLKIQPSEPRDSAVYFCASGPPNPNQSYEQYFGPGTRLTVT.

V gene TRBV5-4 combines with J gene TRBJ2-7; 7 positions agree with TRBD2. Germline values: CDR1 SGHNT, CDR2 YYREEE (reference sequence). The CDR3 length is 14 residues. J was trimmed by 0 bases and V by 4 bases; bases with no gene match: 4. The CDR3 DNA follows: TGTGCCAGCAGCCCGGGGGGTACCTCCTACGAGCAGTACTTC. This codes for CASSPGGTSYEQYF.

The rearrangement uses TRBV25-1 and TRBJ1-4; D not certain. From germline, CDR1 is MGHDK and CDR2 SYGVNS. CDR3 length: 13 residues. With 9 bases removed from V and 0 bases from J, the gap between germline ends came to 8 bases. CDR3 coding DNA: TGTGCCAGTGGGGAACCAACTAATGAAAAACTGTTTTTT. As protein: CASGEPTNEKLFF.

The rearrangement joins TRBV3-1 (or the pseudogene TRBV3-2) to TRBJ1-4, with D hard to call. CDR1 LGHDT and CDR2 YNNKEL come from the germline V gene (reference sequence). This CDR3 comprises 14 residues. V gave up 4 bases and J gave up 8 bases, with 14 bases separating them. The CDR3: CASSPHHEREKLFF. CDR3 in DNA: TGTGCCAGCAGCCCTCATCACGAACGCGAAAAACTGTTTTTT.

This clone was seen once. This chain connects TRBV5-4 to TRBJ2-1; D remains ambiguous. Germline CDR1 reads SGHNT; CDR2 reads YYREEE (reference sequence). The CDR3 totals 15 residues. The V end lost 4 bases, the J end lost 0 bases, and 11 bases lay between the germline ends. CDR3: CASSPDGYSYNEQFF. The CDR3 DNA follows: TGTGCCAGCAGCCCCGACGGGTACTCCTACAATGAGCAGTTCTTC.

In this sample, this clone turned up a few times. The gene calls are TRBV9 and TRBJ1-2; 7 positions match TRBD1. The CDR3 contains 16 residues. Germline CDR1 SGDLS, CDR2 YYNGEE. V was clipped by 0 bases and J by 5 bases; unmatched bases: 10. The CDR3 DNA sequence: TGTGCCAGCAGCGTAGTGGATCTTGGGGACAGATATGGCTACACCTTC. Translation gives CASSVVDLGDRYGYTF.

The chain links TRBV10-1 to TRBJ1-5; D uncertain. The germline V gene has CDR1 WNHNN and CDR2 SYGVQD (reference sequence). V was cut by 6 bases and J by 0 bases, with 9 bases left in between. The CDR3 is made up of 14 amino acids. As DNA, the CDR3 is TGCGCCAGCAGAGACCTATATAGCAATCAGCCCCAGCATTTT. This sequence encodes CASRDLYSNQPQHF.

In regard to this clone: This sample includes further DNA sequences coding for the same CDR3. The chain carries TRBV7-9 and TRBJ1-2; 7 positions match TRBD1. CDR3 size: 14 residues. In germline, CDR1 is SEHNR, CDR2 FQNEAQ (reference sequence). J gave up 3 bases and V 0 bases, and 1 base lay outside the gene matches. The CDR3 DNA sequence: TGTGCCAGCAGCTTAGCCCAGGGGGACTATGGCTACACCTTC. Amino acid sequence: CASSLAQGDYGYTF. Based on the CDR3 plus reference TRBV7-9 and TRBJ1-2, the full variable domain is DTGVSQNPRHKITKRGQNVTFRCDPISEHNRLYWYRQTLGQGPEFLTYFQNEAQLEKSRLLSDRFSAERPKGSFSTLEIQRTEQGDSAMYLCASSLAQGDYGYTFGSGTRLTVV.

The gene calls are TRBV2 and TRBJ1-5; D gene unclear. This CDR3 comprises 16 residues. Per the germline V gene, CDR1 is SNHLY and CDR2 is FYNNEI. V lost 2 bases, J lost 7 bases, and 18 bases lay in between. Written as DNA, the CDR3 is TGTGCCAGCAGTGAAATCAGAGAGGTTTTGGGGCAGCCCCAGCATTTT. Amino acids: CASSEIREVLGQPQHF.

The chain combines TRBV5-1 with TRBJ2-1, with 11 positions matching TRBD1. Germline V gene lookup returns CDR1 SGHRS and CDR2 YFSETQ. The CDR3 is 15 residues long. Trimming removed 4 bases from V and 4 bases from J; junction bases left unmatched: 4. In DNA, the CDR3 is TGCGCCAGCAGCCCGGGACAGGGGGGGTACAATGAGCAGTTCTTC. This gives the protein CASSPGQGGYNEQFF.

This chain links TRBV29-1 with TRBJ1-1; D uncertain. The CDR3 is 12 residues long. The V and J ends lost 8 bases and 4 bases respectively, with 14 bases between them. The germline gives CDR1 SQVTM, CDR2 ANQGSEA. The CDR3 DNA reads TGCAGCCTCAGGTTGGGTAGCACTGAAGCTTTCTTT. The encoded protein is CSLRLGSTEAFF. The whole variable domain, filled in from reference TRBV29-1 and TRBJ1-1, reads SAVISQKPSRDICQRGTSLTIQCQVDSQVTMMFWYRQQPGQSLTLIATANQGSEATYESGFVIDKFPISRPNLTFSTLTVSNMSPEDSSIYLCSLRLGSTEAFFGQGTRLTVV.

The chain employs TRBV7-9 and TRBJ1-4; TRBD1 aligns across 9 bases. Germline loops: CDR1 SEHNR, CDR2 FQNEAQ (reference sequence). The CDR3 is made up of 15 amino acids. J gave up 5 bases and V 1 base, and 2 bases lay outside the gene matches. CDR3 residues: CASSLDGTGNEKLFF. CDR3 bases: TGTGCCAGCAGCTTAGACGGGACAGGGAATGAAAAACTGTTTTTT.

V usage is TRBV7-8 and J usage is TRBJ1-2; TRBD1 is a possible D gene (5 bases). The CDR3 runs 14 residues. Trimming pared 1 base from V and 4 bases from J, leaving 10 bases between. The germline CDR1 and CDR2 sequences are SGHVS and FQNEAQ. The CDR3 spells CASSLVTGSYGYTF. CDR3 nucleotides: TGTGCCAGCAGCTTAGTAACAGGATCCTATGGCTACACCTTC.

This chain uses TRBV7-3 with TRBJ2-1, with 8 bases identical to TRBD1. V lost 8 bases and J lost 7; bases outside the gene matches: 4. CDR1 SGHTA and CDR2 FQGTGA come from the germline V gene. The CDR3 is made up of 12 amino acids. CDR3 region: CASGTGGNEQFF. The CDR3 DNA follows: TGTGCCAGCGGAACAGGGGGAAATGAGCAGTTCTTC. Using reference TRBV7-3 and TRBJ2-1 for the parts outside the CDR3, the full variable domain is GAGVSQTPSNKVTEKGKYVELRCDPISGHTALYWYRQSLGQGPEFLIYFQGTGAADDSGLPNDRFFAVRPEGSVSTLKIQRTERGDSAVYLCASGTGGNEQFFGPGTRLTVL.

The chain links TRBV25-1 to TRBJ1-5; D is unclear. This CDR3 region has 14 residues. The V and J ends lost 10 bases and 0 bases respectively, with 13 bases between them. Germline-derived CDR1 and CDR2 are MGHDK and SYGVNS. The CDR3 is CATSGEYSNQPQHF. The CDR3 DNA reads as TGTGCCACCTCGGGCGAGTATAGCAATCAGCCCCAGCATTTT.